The T cell receptor beta chain described here comes from a study of cytomegalovirus exposure and HLA in healthy donors. Study summary: It was reported in a later analysis that the same platform had been used for the 90 to 150 validation repertoires as for the approximately 700 first-cohort repertoires. The study's findings and limits: Reports credit the classifier with highly specific, highly sensitive diagnosis of cytomegalovirus status. The study designated roughly 160 TCR beta chains cytomegalovirus-associated.

Produced via immunoSEQ multiplex PCR; TCRdb's table is partial and in-frame only. The data contain 150,000 or so clones, roughly 86% of them seen just once; the ten biggest clones take up 2% to 3%. The donors were part of the roughly 130-subject validation cohort, which stood apart from the 666-subject first cohort. Note on this clone: Its target is not known.

The clonotype comes from a man in his late teens or twenties in good health and CMV-seropositive. Sequenced material: PBMCs.

This CDR3 reads CASSQGTGIYEQYF. CDR3 DNA sequence: TGCGCCAGCAGCCAAGGGACAGGGATCTACGAGCAGTACTTC. The J gene is TRBJ2-7, the V gene TRBV4-1, with 8 bases aligning to TRBD1. Germline-derived CDR1 and CDR2 are MGHRA and YSYEKL. The V segment lost 1 base and the J segment 3 bases; nucleotides outside the gene matches: 2. CDR3 length: 14 amino acids.